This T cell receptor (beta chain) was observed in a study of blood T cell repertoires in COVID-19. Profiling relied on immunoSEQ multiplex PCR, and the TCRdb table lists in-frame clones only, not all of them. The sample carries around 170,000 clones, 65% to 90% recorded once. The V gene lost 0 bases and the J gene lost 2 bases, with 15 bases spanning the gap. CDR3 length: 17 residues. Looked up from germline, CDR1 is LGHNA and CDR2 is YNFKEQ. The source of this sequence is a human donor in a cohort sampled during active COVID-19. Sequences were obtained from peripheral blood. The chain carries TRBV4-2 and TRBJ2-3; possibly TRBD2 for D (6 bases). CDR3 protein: CASSQDQRASSTDTQYF. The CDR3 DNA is TGTGCCAGCAGCCAAGATCAGCGGGCTTCCTCCACAGATACGCAGTATTTT.